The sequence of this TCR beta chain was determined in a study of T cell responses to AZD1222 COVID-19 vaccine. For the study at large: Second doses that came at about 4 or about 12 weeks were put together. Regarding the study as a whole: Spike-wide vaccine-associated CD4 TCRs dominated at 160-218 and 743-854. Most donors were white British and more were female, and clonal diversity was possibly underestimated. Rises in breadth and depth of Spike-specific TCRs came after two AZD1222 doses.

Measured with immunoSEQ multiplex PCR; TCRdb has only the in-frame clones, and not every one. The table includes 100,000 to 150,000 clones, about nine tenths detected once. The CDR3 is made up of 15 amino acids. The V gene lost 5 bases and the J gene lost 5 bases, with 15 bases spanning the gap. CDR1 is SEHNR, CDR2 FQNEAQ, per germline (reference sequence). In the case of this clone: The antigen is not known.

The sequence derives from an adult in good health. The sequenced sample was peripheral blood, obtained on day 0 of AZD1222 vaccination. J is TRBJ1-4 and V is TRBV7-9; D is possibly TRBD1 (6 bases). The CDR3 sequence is CASSPQGGGNEKLFF. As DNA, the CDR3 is TGTGCCAGCAGCCCTCAAGGGGGGGGAAATGAAAAACTGTTTTTT.